This T cell receptor beta chain emerged from a study of OX40 agonist ivuxolimab in advanced cancers. In the study overall: The eligibility criteria allowed prior anti-PD-1, anti-PD-L1 or anti-CTLA-4 therapy, and approximately 40% had some.

CDR1 WNHNN and CDR2 SYGVQD come from the germline V gene (reference sequence). There are 18 residues in the CDR3. The V segment lost 4 bases and the J segment 5 bases; nucleotides outside the gene matches: 8. Patients with a history of autoimmune disease or on systemic immunosuppression were excluded. At cycle 4 day 1, cycle 7 day 1, and baseline, blood was sampled. Produced via immunoSEQ multiplex PCR; TCRdb's table is partial and in-frame only. The sample lists tens of thousands of clones, 88% occurring once. The chain links TRBV10-1 to TRBJ2-2, with 15 bases identical to TRBD2. The source is an adult with an advanced solid tumor such as melanoma, head and neck, liver or kidney cancer. The starting material was CD4+ or CD8+ T cells sorted from blood, obtained in a trial of the OX40 agonist ivuxolimab. The CDR3 spells CASSGTGLAGGKTGELFF. The CDR3 coding sequence is TGCGCCAGCAGTGGTACGGGACTAGCGGGAGGAAAAACCGGGGAGCTGTTTTTT.